Presented here are 15 T cell receptor beta chains from one specimen sequenced in a study of blood T cell repertoires in COVID-19. Here immunoSEQ multiplex PCR was the method, and the copy in TCRdb shows in-frame clones only, minus some. The top ten clones hold about 2.3% of a sample with 190,000 or so clones, 87% of them seen once. The material sequenced was PBMCs or T cells enriched from blood (not recorded which). The receptors were gathered from a woman under 40 who had recovered from COVID-19.

V usage is TRBV6-4 and J usage is TRBJ2-1, with D perhaps TRBD1 (6 bases). CDR3 length: 16 amino acids. V was pared by 6 bases and J by 8 bases, with 23 bases between. Germline CDR1 reads MRHNA; CDR2 reads SNTAGT. The CDR3 bases are TGTGCCAGCAGCCCTCGGGGTGGCCAGGGGATGTATGAGCAGTTCTTC. Its translation: CASSPRGGQGMYEQFF.

In DNA, the CDR3 is TGTGCCAGCACCGACCTCCTAGCGACGTCGGAATACAATGAGCAGTTCTTC. Its translation: CASTDLLATSEYNEQFF. This chain joins TRBV5-6 and TRBJ2-1; weak D call: TRBD2 (6 bases). CDR3 length equals 17 residues. V was shortened by 6 bases and J by 4 bases, with 23 bases between the two germline ends. The germline V gene encodes CDR1 SGHDT and CDR2 YYEEEE.

This sequence joins TRBV2 and TRBJ1-4; TRBD1 might be the D (6 bases). Germline loops: CDR1 SNHLY, CDR2 FYNNEI. V lost 7 bases, J lost 5 bases, and 20 bases lay in between. The CDR3 extends over 16 amino acids. The chain's CDR3 is CASTPERDTANEKLFF. The CDR3, as DNA: TGTGCCAGCACCCCCGAACGGGACACCGCCAATGAAAAACTGTTTTTT.

The rearrangement links TRBV24-1 to TRBJ1-4; TRBD1 aligns across 9 bases. The ends lost 4 bases at V and 8 bases at J; junction bases unmatched: 7. Germline V CDR1 and CDR2: KGHDR, SFDVKD. The CDR3 has 15 amino acids. CDR3 region: CATSEGGTGNEKLFF. Here the CDR3 DNA reads TGTGCCACCAGTGAAGGGGGGACAGGGAACGAAAAACTGTTTTTT.

V usage is TRBV5-4 and J usage is TRBJ2-3; TRBD1 aligns across 10 bases. V dropped 4 bases and J dropped 3; count of bases not matched to a gene: 5. This CDR3 spans 15 amino acids. The germline V gene encodes CDR1 SGHNT and CDR2 YYREEE (reference sequence). The CDR3 DNA reads TGTGCCAGCAGCGGCGGACAGGGGGTGACAGATACGCAGTATTTT. It translates to CASSGGQGVTDTQYF.

This chain connects TRBV9 to TRBJ1-2; the D gene is possibly TRBD1 (6 bases). Deletions cut 3 bases from V and 1 base from J, with 19 bases between. CDR1 SGDLS and CDR2 YYNGEE come from the germline V gene. The CDR3 loop spans 17 amino acids. The CDR3 nucleotides are TGTGCCAGCAGCGCCTCTAGGGGGTCAGGAAATAACTATGGCTACACCTTC. This gives the protein CASSASRGSGNNYGYTF.

The chain has TRBV19 and TRBJ2-2; 8 bases match TRBD2. The CDR3 covers 15 residues. V was pared by 4 bases and J by 5 bases, with 6 bases of the junction left unmatched. Germline V gene sequence: CDR1 LNHDA, CDR2 SQIVND (reference sequence). The CDR3 here is CASSTRERGTGELFF. CDR3 nucleotide sequence: TGTGCCAGTAGTACCCGCGAGCGGGGGACCGGGGAGCTGTTTTTT.

The CDR3 reads CASSSRTGGFGTEAFF. In nucleotides, the CDR3 is TGTGCCAGCAGCTCTCGGACAGGGGGCTTCGGCACTGAAGCTTTCTTT. This chain uses TRBV7-9 with TRBJ1-1, with 11 bases matching TRBD1. This CDR3 has 16 amino acids. Germline V gene lookup returns CDR1 SEHNR and CDR2 FQNEAQ (reference sequence). The V segment lost 4 bases and the J segment 4 bases; nucleotides outside the gene matches: 8. The full variable domain, its missing parts supplied by reference TRBV7-9 and TRBJ1-1, is DTGVSQNPRHKITKRGQNVTFRCDPISEHNRLYWYRQTLGQGPEFLTYFQNEAQLEKSRLLSDRFSAERPKGSFSTLEIQRTEQGDSAMYLCASSSRTGGFGTEAFFGQGTRLTVV.

The chain is built from TRBV18 and TRBJ1-2; D is unclear. Germline CDR1 KGHSH, CDR2 LQKENI. The CDR3 length is 14 residues. V was pared by 0 bases and J by 4 bases, with 9 bases between. As DNA, the CDR3 is TGTGCCAGCTCACCACCAGACAATTCCTATGGCTACACCTTC. It codes for CASSPPDNSYGYTF.

V and J are TRBV7-2 and TRBJ2-1, with 10 bases identical to TRBD2. Germline CDR1 is SGHTA and CDR2 is FQGNSA. The CDR3 is 15 amino acids. The trim removed 5 bases at V and 7 bases at J, leaving 8 bases unmatched. This CDR3 is CASSALAGVGNEQFF. The CDR3 DNA follows: TGTGCCAGCAGCGCGCTAGCGGGAGTTGGGAATGAGCAGTTCTTC.

V is TRBV28 and J is TRBJ1-1, with TRBD1 identical over 7 bases. The germline V gene encodes CDR1 MDHEN and CDR2 SYDVKM. Trimming at V came to 7 bases and at J to 0 bases, leaving 5 bases not matched to a gene. The CDR3 length is 14 residues. CDR3 amino acids: CASTSDRLNTEAFF. The CDR3 DNA sequence: TGTGCCAGCACCTCGGACAGGCTGAACACTGAAGCTTTCTTT.

V gene TRBV30 combines with J gene TRBJ2-5; 12 bases fit TRBD1. This CDR3 has 15 amino acids. Germline V lookup: CDR1 GTSNPN, CDR2 SVGIG (reference sequence). With V trimmed by 2 bases and J by 5 bases, 6 bases remained unmatched. The CDR3 sequence: CAWSIGTGGMETQYF. The CDR3 nucleotides are TGTGCCTGGAGTATCGGGACAGGGGGCATGGAGACCCAGTACTTC.

This sequence joins TRBV7-9 and TRBJ2-2; no definite D call. V was shortened by 1 base and J by 3 bases, with 3 bases between the two germline ends. The CDR3 covers 13 residues. Per the germline V gene, CDR1 is SEHNR and CDR2 is FQNEAQ (reference sequence). CDR3 residues: CASSLVDTGELFF. The CDR3 DNA reads TGTGCCAGCAGCTTAGTCGACACCGGGGAGCTGTTTTTT.

The J gene is TRBJ1-4, the V gene TRBV6-5, with TRBD1 identical over 10 bases. CDR3 length: 15 amino acids. The V gene's germline CDR1 is MNHEY and CDR2 SVGAGI. The J segment lost 8 bases and the V segment lost 6 bases, leaving 9 bases of the junction unmatched. CDR3 sequence reads: CASSLRGDRGEKLFF. The DNA for the CDR3 is TGTGCCAGCAGCCTAAGGGGGGACAGGGGCGAAAAACTGTTTTTT.

The chain has TRBV25-1 and TRBJ1-1, with a tentative D call TRBD1 (5 bases). There are 12 residues in the CDR3. CDR1 and CDR2 from the germline V gene are MGHDK and SYGVNS. V was clipped by 11 bases and J by 10 bases, with 20 bases between them. The CDR3 sequence is CAHGGEGRGAFF. CDR3 in DNA: TGTGCCCACGGGGGAGAAGGTCGGGGAGCTTTCTTT.